This section outlines one TCR beta chain sequence together with its context. Its antigen is undetermined. These data come from a study of OX40 agonist ivuxolimab in advanced cancers. Across the study: Patients received intravenous ivuxolimab every 2 weeks at 0.01 to 10 mg/kg.

The data were produced by immunoSEQ multiplex PCR, yet TCRdb's version contains in-frame clones alone and is incomplete. The sample gives some 30,000 clones, roughly 79% of which show up once; less than 20% is in the top ten. Findings of the study overall: At 0.1 to 3.0 mg/kg, CD4+ and CD8+ blood T cells expanded clonally by week 6.

CDR3 length equals 16 residues. The trim removed 5 bases at V and 1 base at J, leaving 7 bases unmatched. Germline V CDR1 and CDR2: SEHNR, FQNEAQ (reference sequence). The origin of this receptor is an adult with an advanced solid tumor such as melanoma, head and neck, liver or kidney cancer. The source material was CD4+ or CD8+ T cells sorted from blood, sampled in a trial of the OX40 agonist ivuxolimab. This chain joins TRBV7-9 and TRBJ2-5; 10 nucleotides agree with TRBD1. The CDR3 bases are TGTGCCAGCAGCCCCAGGGACAGGGGTCCCCAAGAGACCCAGTACTTC. This codes for CASSPRDRGPQETQYF. Looking up the rest from reference TRBV7-9 and TRBJ2-5 gives the full variable domain: DTGVSQNPRHKITKRGQNVTFRCDPISEHNRLYWYRQTLGQGPEFLTYFQNEAQLEKSRLLSDRFSAERPKGSFSTLEIQRTEQGDSAMYLCASSPRDRGPQETQYFGPGTRLLVL.